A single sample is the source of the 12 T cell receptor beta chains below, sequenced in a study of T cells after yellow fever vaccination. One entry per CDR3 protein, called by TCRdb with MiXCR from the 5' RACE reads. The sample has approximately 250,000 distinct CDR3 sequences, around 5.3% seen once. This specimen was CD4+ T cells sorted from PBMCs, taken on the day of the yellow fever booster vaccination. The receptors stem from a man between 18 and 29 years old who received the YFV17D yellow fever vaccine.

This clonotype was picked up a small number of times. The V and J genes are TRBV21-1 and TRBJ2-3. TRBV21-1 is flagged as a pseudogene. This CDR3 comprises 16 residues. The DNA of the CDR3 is TGTGCCAGCAGTCAAACGCACGGGGTGGTAACAGATACGCAGTATTTT. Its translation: CASSQTHGVVTDTQYF.

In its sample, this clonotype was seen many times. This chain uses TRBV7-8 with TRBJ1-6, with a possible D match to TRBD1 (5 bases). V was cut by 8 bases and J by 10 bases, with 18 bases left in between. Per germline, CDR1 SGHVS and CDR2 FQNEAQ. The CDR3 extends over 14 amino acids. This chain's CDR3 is CASHNGGTLSPLHF. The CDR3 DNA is TGTGCCAGCCATAATGGAGGGACCCTATCACCCCTCCACTTT.

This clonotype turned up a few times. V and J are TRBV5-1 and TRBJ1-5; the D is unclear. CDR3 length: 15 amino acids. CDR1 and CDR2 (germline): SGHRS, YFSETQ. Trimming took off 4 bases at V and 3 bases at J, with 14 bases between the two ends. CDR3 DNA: TGCGCCAGCAGCCCCACCCCAGTGGTCAATCAGCCCCAGCATTTT. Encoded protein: CASSPTPVVNQPQHF.

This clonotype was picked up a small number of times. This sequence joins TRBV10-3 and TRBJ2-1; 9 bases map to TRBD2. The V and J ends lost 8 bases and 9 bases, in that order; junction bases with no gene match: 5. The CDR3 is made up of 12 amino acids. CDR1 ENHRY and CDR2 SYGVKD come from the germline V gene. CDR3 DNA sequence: TGTGCCATCGAGGGTAGCGGGGGTGAGCAGTTCTTC. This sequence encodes CAIEGSGGEQFF.

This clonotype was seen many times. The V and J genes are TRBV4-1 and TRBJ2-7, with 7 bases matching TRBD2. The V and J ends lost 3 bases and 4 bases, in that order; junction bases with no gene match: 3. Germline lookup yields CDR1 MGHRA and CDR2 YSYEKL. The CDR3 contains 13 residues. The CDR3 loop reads CASSHQGGYEQYF. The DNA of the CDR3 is TGCGCCAGCAGCCACCAGGGAGGGTACGAGCAGTACTTC.

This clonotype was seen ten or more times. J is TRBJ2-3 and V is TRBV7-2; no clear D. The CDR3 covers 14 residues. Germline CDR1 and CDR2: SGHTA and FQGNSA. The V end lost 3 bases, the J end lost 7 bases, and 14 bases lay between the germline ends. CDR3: CASSFLSYPNTQYF. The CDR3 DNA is TGTGCCAGCAGCTTTCTGAGCTATCCAAATACGCAGTATTTT.

The CDR3 region is CSARDNRGGYEQYV. Written as DNA, the CDR3 is TGCAGTGCTAGGGATAATCGCGGGGGCTACGAGCAGTACGTC. The J gene is TRBJ2-7, the V gene TRBV20-1, with 7 bases matching TRBD2. Germline V lookup: CDR1 DFQATT, CDR2 SNEGSKA (reference sequence). CDR3 length: 14 residues. Trimming took 3 bases from V and 3 from J; bases not matched to a gene: 8.

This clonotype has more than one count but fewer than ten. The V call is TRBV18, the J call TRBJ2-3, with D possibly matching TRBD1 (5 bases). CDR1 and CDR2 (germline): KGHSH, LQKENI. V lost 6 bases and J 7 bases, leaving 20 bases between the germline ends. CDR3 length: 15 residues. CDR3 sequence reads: CASSLSRDLPNTQYF. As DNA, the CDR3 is TGTGCCAGCTCCTTATCCAGGGATTTGCCGAATACGCAGTATTTT.

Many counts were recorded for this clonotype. As DNA, the CDR3 is TGTGCCAGCAGTCCCAACCGAGCAACTAATGAAAAACTGTTTTTT. Translated: CASSPNRATNEKLFF. The chain recombines TRBV12-3 or TRBV12-4 with TRBJ1-4; D is unclear. This CDR3 is built from 15 residues. V lost 5 bases and J lost 0, with 10 bases in between.

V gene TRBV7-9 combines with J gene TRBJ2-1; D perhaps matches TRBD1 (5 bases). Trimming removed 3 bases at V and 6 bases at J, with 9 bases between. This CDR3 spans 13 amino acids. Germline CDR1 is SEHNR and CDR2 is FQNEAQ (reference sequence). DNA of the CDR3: TGTGCCAGCAGCTTGTCAGGGTCCAATGAGCAGTTCTTC. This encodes CASSLSGSNEQFF.

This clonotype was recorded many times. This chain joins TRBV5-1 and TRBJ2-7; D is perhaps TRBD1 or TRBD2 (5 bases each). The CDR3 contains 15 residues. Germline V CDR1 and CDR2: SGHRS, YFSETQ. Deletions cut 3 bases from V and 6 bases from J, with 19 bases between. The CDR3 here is CASSSSQGEGSEQYF. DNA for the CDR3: TGCGCCAGCAGCTCCTCCCAGGGAGAGGGGAGCGAGCAGTACTTC.

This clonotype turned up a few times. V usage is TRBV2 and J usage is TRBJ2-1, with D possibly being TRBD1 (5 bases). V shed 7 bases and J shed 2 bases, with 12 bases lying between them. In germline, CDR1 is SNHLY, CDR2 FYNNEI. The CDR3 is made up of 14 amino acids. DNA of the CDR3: TGTGCCAGCACACGACAGAGAACCTACAATGAGCAGTTCTTC. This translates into CASTRQRTYNEQFF.